This T cell receptor beta chain originates from a study of blood T cell repertoires in COVID-19. The CDR3 has 16 residues. Germline V gene lookup returns CDR1 LNHDA and CDR2 SQIVND (reference sequence). Trimming at V came to 5 bases and at J to 0 bases, leaving 6 bases not matched to a gene. TCRdb's table, derived via immunoSEQ multiplex PCR, lists solely in-frame clones and lacks some. Of 40,000 to 55,000 clones listed, over 75% are singletons. Sequenced input: peripheral blood. The sequence derives from a human donor in a cohort sampled during active COVID-19. The J gene is TRBJ2-1, the V gene TRBV19, with TRBD1 matching 8 bases. The CDR3 coding sequence is TGTGCCAGTAGTTCGGACAGGGAGGTCTCCTACAATGAGCAGTTCTTC. It yields the protein CASSSDREVSYNEQFF.